This entry describes one TCR beta chain. How the authors handled the data: How many nucleated cells were present was estimated from reference gene primer amplification. Profiled with immunoSEQ multiplex PCR; TCRdb holds only in-frame clones, not every one. The DNA was the basis for D and trimming; V, J and clone size are from that table. The profile shows approximately 65,000 clones, roughly 80% of them singletons. The data were obtained in a study of blood T cell repertoires in COVID-19. In the study overall: Researchers got acute and convalescent COVID-19 samples from the United States, Italy and Spain. The analysed material was cDNA or gDNA that came from T cells, B-cell-depleted T cells, or PBMCs.

Trimming took 7 bases from V and 2 from J; bases not matched to a gene: 9. In germline, CDR1 is SNHLY, CDR2 FYNNEI. This CDR3 region has 15 residues. The V call is TRBV2, the J call TRBJ2-3, with 7 bases lining up with TRBD2. The sequence came from a human donor in a cohort sampled during active COVID-19. The specimen was peripheral blood. CDR3 residues: CASMEKRGLTDTQYF. CDR3 nucleotide sequence: TGTGCCAGCATGGAGAAGCGGGGCCTCACAGATACGCAGTATTTT.